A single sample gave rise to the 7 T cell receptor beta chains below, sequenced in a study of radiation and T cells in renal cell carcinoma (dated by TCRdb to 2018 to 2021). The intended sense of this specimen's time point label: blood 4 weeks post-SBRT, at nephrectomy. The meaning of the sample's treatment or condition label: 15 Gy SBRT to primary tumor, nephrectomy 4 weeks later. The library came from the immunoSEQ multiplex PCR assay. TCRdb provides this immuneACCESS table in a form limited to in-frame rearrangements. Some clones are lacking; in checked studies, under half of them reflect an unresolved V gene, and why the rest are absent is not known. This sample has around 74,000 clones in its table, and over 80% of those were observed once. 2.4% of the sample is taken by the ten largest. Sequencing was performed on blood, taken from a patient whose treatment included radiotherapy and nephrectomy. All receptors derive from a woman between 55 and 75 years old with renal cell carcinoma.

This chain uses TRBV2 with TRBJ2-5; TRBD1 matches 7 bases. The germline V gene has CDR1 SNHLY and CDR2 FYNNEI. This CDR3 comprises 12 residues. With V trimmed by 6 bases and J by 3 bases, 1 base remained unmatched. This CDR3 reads CASRGTEETQYF. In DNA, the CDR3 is TGTGCCAGCAGGGGGACAGAAGAGACCCAGTACTTC.

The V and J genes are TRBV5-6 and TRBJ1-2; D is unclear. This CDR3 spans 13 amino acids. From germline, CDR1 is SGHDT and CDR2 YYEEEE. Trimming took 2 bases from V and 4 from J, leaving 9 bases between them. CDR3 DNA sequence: TGTGCCAGCAGCTTCGGGCAGACCTATGGCTACACCTTC. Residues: CASSFGQTYGYTF.

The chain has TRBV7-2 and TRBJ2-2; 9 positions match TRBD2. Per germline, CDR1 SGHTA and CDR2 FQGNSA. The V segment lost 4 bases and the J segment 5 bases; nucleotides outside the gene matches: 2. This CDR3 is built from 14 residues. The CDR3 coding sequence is TGTGCCAGCAGCTCAAGCGGGAGGACCGGGGAGCTGTTTTTT. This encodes CASSSSGRTGELFF.

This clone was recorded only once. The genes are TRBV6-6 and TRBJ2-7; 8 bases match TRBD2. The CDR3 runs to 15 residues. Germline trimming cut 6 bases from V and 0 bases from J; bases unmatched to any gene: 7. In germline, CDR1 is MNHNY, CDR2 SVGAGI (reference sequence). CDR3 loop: CASRGLGEGSYEQYF. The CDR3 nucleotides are TGTGCCAGCAGGGGACTAGGGGAGGGCTCCTACGAGCAGTACTTC.

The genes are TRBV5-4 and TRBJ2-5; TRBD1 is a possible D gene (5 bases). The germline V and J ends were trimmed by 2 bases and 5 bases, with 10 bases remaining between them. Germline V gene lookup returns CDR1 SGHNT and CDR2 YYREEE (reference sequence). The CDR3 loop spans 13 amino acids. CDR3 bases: TGTGCCAGCAGCTTTCAGGGTTGGGAGACCCAGTACTTC. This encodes CASSFQGWETQYF.

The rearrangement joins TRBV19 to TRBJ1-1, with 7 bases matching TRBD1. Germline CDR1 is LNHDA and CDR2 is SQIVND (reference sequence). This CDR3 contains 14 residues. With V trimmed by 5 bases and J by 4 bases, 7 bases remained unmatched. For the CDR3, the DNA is TGTGCCAGTAGTCCCTTTGACAGGGCCACTGAAGCTTTCTTT. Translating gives CASSPFDRATEAFF.

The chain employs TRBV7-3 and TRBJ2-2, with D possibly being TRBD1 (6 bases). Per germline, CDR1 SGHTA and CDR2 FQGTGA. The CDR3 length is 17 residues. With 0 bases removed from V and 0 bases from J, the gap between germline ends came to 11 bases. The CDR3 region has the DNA TGTGCCAGCAGCTTAACGTCGGACAGCGCGAACACCGGGGAGCTGTTTTTT. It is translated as CASSLTSDSANTGELFF.